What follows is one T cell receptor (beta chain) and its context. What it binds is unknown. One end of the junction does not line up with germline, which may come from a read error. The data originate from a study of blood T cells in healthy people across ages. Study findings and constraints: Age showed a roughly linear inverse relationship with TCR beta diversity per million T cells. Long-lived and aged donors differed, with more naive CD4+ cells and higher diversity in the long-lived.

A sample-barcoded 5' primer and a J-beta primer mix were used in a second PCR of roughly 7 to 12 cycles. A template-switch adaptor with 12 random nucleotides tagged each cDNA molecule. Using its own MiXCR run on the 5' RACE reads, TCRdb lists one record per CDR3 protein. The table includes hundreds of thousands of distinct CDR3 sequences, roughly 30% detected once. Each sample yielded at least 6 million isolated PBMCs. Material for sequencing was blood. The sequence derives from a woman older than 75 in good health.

CDR3 protein: CAWSFGQVGNQPQRF. CDR3 sequence (DNA): TGTGCCTGGAGTTTCGGACAGGTCGGGAATCAGCCCCAGCGTTTT. The chain joins TRBV30 to TRBJ1-5, with TRBD1 matching 7 bases. Germline V lookup: CDR1 GTSNPN, CDR2 SVGIG (reference sequence). This CDR3 has 15 residues. The full variable domain, completed using reference TRBV30 and TRBJ1-5, is SQTIHQWPATLVQPVGSPLSLECTVEGTSNPNLYWYRQAAGRGLQLLFYSVGIGQISSEVPQNLSASRPQDRQFILSSKKLLLSDSGFYLCAWSFGQVGNQPQRFGDGTRLSIL.